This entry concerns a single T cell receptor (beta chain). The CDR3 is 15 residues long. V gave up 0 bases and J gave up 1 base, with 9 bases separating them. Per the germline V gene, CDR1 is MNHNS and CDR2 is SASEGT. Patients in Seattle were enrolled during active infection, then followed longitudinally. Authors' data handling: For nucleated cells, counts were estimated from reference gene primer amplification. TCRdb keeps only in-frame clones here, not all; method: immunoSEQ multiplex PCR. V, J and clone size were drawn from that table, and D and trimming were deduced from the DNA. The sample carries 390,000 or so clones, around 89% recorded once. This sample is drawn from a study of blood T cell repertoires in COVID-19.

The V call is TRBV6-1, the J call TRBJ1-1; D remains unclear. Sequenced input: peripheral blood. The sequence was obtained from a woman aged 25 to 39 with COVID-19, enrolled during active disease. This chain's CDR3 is CASSEATRRNTEAFF. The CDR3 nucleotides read TGTGCCAGCAGTGAAGCAACCAGGCGGAACACTGAAGCTTTCTTT.